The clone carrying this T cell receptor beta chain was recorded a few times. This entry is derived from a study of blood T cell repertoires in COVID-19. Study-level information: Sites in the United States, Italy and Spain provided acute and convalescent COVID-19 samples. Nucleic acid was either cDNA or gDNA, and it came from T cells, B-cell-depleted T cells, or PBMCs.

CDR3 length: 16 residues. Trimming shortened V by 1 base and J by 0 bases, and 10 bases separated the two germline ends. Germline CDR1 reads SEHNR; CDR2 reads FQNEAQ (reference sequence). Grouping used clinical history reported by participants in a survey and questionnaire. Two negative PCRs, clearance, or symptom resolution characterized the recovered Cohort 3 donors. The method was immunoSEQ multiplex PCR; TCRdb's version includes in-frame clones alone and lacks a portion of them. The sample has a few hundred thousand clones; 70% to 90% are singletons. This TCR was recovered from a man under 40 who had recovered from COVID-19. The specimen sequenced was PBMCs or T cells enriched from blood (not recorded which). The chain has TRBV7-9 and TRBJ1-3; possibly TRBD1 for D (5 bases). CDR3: CASSLVGPSSGNTIYF. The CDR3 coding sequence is TGTGCCAGCAGCTTAGTGGGGCCCAGCTCTGGAAACACCATATATTTT.